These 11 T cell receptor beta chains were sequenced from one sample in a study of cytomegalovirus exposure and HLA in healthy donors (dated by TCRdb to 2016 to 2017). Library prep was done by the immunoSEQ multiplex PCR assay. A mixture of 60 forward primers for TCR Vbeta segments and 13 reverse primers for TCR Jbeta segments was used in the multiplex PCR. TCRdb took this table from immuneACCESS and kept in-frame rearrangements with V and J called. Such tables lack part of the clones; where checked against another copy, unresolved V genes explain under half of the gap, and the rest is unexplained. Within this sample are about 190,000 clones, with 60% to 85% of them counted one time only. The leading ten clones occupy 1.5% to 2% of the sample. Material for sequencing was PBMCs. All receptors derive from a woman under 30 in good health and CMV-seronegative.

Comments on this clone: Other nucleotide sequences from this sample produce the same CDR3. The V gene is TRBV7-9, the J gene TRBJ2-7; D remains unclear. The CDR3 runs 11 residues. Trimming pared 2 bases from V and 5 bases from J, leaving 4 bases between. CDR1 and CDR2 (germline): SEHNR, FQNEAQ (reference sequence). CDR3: CASSLTDEQYF. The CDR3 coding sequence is TGTGCCAGCAGCTTAACTGACGAGCAGTACTTC.

Here the CDR3 reads CAISGGLAGGTDTQYF. The CDR3 DNA is TGTGCCATCAGTGGGGGACTAGCGGGGGGCACAGATACGCAGTATTTT. This chain joins TRBV10-3 and TRBJ2-3; 14 bases agree with TRBD2. CDR3 length: 16 amino acids. V was pared by 4 bases and J by 1 base, with 1 base of the junction left unmatched. In germline, CDR1 is ENHRY, CDR2 SYGVKD.

CDR3 region: CASSLAGRENTGELFF. DNA for the CDR3: TGCGCCAGCAGCTTGGCTGGGCGGGAGAACACCGGGGAGCTGTTTTTT. The chain recombines TRBV5-1 with TRBJ2-2; perhaps TRBD2 as D (6 bases). Germline CDR1 is SGHRS and CDR2 is YFSETQ. Between the trimmed V and J ends, which lost 0 bases and 1 base, there was a span of 10 bases. The CDR3 length is 16 residues.

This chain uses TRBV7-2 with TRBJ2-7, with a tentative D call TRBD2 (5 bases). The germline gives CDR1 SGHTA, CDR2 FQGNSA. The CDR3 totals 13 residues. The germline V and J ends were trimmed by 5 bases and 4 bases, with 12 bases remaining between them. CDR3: CASSQSGSYEQYF. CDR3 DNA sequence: TGTGCCAGCAGCCAAAGCGGCAGTTACGAGCAGTACTTC.

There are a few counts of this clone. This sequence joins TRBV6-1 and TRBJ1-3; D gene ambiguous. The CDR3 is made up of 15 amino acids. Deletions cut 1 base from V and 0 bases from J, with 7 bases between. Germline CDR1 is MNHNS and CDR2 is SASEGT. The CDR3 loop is CASSEGEDSGNTIYF. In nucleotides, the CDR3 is TGTGCCAGCAGTGAAGGGGAGGACTCTGGAAACACCATATATTTT.

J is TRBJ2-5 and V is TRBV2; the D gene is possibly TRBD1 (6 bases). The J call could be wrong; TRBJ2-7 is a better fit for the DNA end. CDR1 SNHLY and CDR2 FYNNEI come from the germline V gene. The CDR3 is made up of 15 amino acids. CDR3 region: CASKGETGMSYEQYF. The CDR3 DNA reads TGTGCCAGCAAGGGAGAGACAGGAATGTCCTACGAGCAGTACTTC.

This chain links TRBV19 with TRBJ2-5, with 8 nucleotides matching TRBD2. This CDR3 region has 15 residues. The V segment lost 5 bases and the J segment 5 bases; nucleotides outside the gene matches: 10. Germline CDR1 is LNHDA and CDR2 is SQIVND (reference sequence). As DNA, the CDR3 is TGTGCCAGTAGTTCCCGGACTAGCCCATGGGAGACCCAGTACTTC. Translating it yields CASSSRTSPWETQYF.

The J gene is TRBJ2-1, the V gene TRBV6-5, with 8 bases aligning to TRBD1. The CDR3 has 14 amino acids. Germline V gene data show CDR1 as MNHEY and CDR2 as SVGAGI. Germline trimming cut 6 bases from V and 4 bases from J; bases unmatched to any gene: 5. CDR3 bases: TGTGCCAGCAGAAACGGACAGGGTTACAATGAGCAGTTCTTC. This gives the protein CASRNGQGYNEQFF.

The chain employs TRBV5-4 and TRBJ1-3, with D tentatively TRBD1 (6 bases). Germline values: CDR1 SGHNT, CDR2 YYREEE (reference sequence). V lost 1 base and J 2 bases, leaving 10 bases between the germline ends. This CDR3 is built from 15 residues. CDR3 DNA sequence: TGTGCCAGCAGCTTGAACAGGGAAGCTGGAAACACCATATATTTT. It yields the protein CASSLNREAGNTIYF.

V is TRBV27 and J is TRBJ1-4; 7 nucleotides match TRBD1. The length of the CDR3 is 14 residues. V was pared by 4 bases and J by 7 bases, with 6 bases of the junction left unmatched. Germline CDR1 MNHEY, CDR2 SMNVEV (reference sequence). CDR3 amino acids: CASSSHRGGEKLFF. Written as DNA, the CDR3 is TGTGCCAGCAGTTCCCACAGGGGCGGTGAAAAACTGTTTTTT.

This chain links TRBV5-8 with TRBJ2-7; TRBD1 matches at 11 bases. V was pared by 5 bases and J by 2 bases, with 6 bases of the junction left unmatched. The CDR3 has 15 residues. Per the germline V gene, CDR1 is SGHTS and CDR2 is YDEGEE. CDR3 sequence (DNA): TGTGCCAGCAGTACCGGACAGGGGGCTACCTACGAGCAGTACTTC. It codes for CASSTGQGATYEQYF.